This TCR beta chain was documented in a study of glioma-infiltrating T cells after dendritic cell vaccination. Study outcomes and limitations: TCR clonality showed no direct relationship with survival.

Germline-derived CDR1 and CDR2 are SGHVS and FQNEAQ. Trimming cost V 1 base and J 3 bases, with 7 bases left between them. The CDR3 is 14 amino acids. For this clone: Its antigen remains unknown.

Amplification used 60 V beta primers and 13 J beta primers. Produced via immunoSEQ multiplex PCR; TCRdb's table is partial and in-frame only. The sample shows roughly 100,000 clones, about 83% of them seen only once. The specimen comprised blood, sampled before dendritic cell vaccination. The receptor's source is a human donor with glioblastoma. This chain connects TRBV7-8 to TRBJ2-1; TRBD1 is a possible D gene (5 bases). DNA of the CDR3: TGTGCCAGCAGCTTAGAAGGGGTCTACAATGAGCAGTTCTTC. Encoded protein: CASSLEGVYNEQFF.